This T cell receptor (beta chain) was retrieved from a study of vaccination effects on CD4 cells after COVID-19. This clone was found a few times. Its antigen is undetermined. Expansion of antigen-specific CD4+ T cells with viral peptide pools was carried out by the ViraFEST assay before sequencing. Following 10 days of culture, CD4+ T cells were isolated. Two doses of BNT162b2 or mRNA-1273 vaccine were administered to participants. Per germline, CDR1 MNHEY and CDR2 SMNVEV (reference sequence). Trimming shortened V by 7 bases and J by 0 bases, and 19 bases separated the two germline ends. The CDR3 has 17 residues. Only in-frame clones appear in the TCRdb table, and some are missing; sequencing was by immunoSEQ multiplex PCR. The sample contains around 26,000 clones, roughly three quarters of which appear only once.

J is TRBJ2-1 and V is TRBV27; D not certain. The sample in question was CD4+ T cells from PBMCs cultured with SARS-CoV-2 spike peptides, obtained after COVID-19 vaccination. The TCR sequence derives from a human donor who received a COVID-19 vaccine. CDR3 nucleotide sequence: TGTGCCAGCACCTGGACGGGTTCTAAAATCTCCTACAATGAGCAGTTCTTC. Amino acid sequence: CASTWTGSKISYNEQFF.